The entry that follows covers one T cell receptor beta chain sequence. Its specificity is not known. This record belongs to a study of tumor-infiltrating lymphocytes in primary liver carcinoma. The researchers produced TCR beta cDNA from 500 ng total RNA with a constant-region primer. Three rounds of nested multiplex PCR with slightly modified ARM-PCR produced TCR beta libraries. The first two PCR rounds, approximately 11 cycles each, used TRBV1-TRBV30 forward primers and a C-beta reverse primer. TCRdb used MiXCR to reprocess the multiplex PCR reads, holding one entry per CDR3 protein. The data contain almost 200,000 distinct CDR3 sequences, less than 75% of them singletons. Findings of the study overall: Tumors carried a top-250-clone fraction significantly exceeding that of blood (p = 0.039). Bulk unsorted samples prevented comparison of CD4+ and CD8+ repertoires.

The blood RNA (from unsorted whole blood) was obtained, and germline DNA was also extracted. None of the patients had received treatment, and all had chronic HBV infection. Germline V gene data show CDR1 as SNHLY and CDR2 as FYNNEI. The germline V and J ends were trimmed by 7 bases and 6 bases, with 12 bases remaining between them. This CDR3 has 12 residues. This chain connects TRBV2 to TRBJ1-1; weak D call: TRBD1 (6 bases). The sequenced sample was peripheral blood. This TCR was recovered from a woman aged 60-75 years with primary liver carcinoma and hepatitis B virus infection. The CDR3 nucleotides are TGTGCCAGCACAGGGGAGGTTCCTGAAGCTTTCTTT. This codes for CASTGEVPEAFF.